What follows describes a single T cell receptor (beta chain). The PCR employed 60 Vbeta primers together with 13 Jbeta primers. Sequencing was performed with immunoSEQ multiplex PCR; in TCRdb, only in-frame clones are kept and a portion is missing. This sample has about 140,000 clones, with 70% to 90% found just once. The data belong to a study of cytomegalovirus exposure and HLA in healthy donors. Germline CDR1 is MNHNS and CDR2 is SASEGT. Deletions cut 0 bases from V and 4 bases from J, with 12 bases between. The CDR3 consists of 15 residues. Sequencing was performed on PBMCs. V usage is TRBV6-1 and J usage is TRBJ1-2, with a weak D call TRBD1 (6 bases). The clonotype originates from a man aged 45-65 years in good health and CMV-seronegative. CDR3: CASSEATTGTYGYTF. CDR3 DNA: TGTGCCAGCAGTGAAGCGACCACAGGGACCTATGGCTACACCTTC.